This passage covers 32 T cell receptor beta chains from one sample sequenced in a study of cytomegalovirus exposure and HLA in healthy donors (dated by TCRdb to 2017 to 2019). Library method: the immunoSEQ multiplex PCR assay. For the multiplex PCR, a mixture combining 60 forward primers for TCR Vbeta segments and 13 reverse primers for TCR Jbeta segments was used. TCRdb took over this immuneACCESS table, retaining in-frame rearrangements with V and J assigned. Such tables are incomplete; in checked studies, under half of the missing clones stem from an unresolved V gene, and the remainder is unexplained. This sample holds 210,000 or so clones; around 76% were observed only once. The ten largest clones take up under 0.8% of the sample. The source material was PBMCs. These receptors were taken from a man aged 18-30 years in good health and CMV-seronegative.

This chain connects TRBV14 to TRBJ1-2; TRBD1 matches at 7 bases. The V and J ends lost 4 bases and 1 base, in that order; junction bases with no gene match: 3. CDR3 length: 14 amino acids. Germline V gene lookup returns CDR1 SGHDN and CDR2 FVKESK. The CDR3 sequence: CASSLRQGNYGYTF. CDR3 nucleotides: TGTGCCAGCAGCCTTCGACAGGGTAACTATGGCTACACCTTC.

The V gene is TRBV9, the J gene TRBJ1-1, with no clear D. V dropped 4 bases and J dropped 6 bases, with 16 bases sitting between them. The CDR3 totals 14 residues. Germline loops: CDR1 SGDLS, CDR2 YYNGEE. CDR3 sequence: CASSPRLVTPEAFF. CDR3 DNA sequence: TGTGCCAGCAGCCCTCGTTTGGTAACTCCTGAAGCTTTCTTT.

This clone was found once. CDR3 coding DNA: TGTGCCAGCAGCAAAAAAGACAGAGAGAACACTGAAGCTTTCTTT. It codes for CASSKKDRENTEAFF. The V and J genes are TRBV13 and TRBJ1-1, with D perhaps matching TRBD1 (5 bases). V dropped 5 bases and J dropped 1 base, with 14 bases sitting between them. Looked up from germline, CDR1 is PRHDT and CDR2 is FYEKMQ (reference sequence). The CDR3 is 15 residues long.

V and J are TRBV6-1 and TRBJ2-1; the match to TRBD1 covers 8 bases. The CDR3 has 14 residues. CDR1 MNHNS and CDR2 SASEGT come from the germline V gene. V dropped 4 bases and J dropped 7; count of bases not matched to a gene: 6. This CDR3 reads CASSVRGLANEQFF. For the CDR3, the DNA is TGTGCCAGCAGTGTCAGGGGGCTAGCGAATGAGCAGTTCTTC.

J is TRBJ2-1 and V is TRBV27, with 7 bases fitting TRBD2. Germline lookup yields CDR1 MNHEY and CDR2 SMNVEV (reference sequence). J gave up 6 bases and V 3 bases, and 5 bases lay outside the gene matches. CDR3 size: 14 residues. In DNA, the CDR3 is TGTGCCAGCAGTTTCGGGACTACCCTCAATGAGCAGTTCTTC. This sequence encodes CASSFGTTLNEQFF.

The chain combines TRBV10-3 with TRBJ2-3; TRBD1 is a possible D gene (6 bases). Trimming stripped 4 bases from V and 2 bases from J, with 16 bases between. This CDR3 has 16 residues. CDR1 is ENHRY, CDR2 SYGVKD, per germline. The CDR3, as DNA: TGTGCCATCAGTGGCTCCGGGACACCCACCACAGATACGCAGTATTTT. Amino acids: CAISGSGTPTTDTQYF.

The rearrangement uses TRBV9 and TRBJ2-7, with a tentative D call TRBD1 (6 bases). The CDR3 runs to 15 residues. The germline V gene encodes CDR1 SGDLS and CDR2 YYNGEE. V lost 0 bases and J lost 2, with 12 bases in between. DNA for the CDR3: TGTGCCAGCAGCGTAGACAGGGCCACGGCCTACGAGCAGTACTTC. Its protein is CASSVDRATAYEQYF.

This sequence joins TRBV6-5 and TRBJ2-5, with D perhaps matching TRBD1 (5 bases). Germline values: CDR1 MNHEY, CDR2 SVGAGI. The CDR3 consists of 15 residues. Between the trimmed V and J ends, which lost 5 bases and 4 bases, there was a span of 17 bases. CDR3 bases: TGTGCCAGCAGTCGCAACCATGGGGCAGGAGAGACCCAGTACTTC. The encoded protein is CASSRNHGAGETQYF.

This clone was picked up a small number of times. The V call is TRBV7-3, the J call TRBJ1-6; D call uncertain. The V gene's germline CDR1 is SGHTA and CDR2 FQGTGA. The CDR3 totals 13 residues. The V gene lost 0 bases and the J gene lost 8 bases, with 5 bases spanning the gap. This chain's CDR3 is CASSLTGDSPLHF. DNA of the CDR3: TGTGCCAGCAGCTTAACGGGCGATTCACCCCTCCACTTT.

The chain carries TRBV28 and TRBJ2-5, with D perhaps given as TRBD1 or TRBD2 (5 bases each). The assigned J gene may be wrong: the sequence end matches TRBJ2-7 better. Germline V gene data show CDR1 as MDHEN and CDR2 as SYDVKM. This CDR3 spans 15 amino acids. The CDR3: CASSKTGDGDYEQYF. CDR3 DNA sequence: TGTGCCAGCTCTAAGACCGGGGACGGGGACTACGAGCAGTACTTC.

This clone came up once. This rearrangement joins TRBV6-5 to TRBJ1-2; tentative D call: TRBD1 (5 bases). The germline V and J ends were trimmed by 7 bases and 4 bases, with 13 bases remaining between them. Germline V gene data show CDR1 as MNHEY and CDR2 as SVGAGI. The CDR3 is made up of 13 amino acids. Written as DNA, the CDR3 is TGTGCCAGCACCTCGGCGGGGGGCTATGGCTACACCTTC. Protein sequence: CASTSAGGYGYTF.

This sequence joins TRBV7-3 and TRBJ2-7, with 7 bases identical to TRBD1. The CDR3 is made up of 14 amino acids. Germline values: CDR1 SGHTA, CDR2 FQGTGA. With V trimmed by 2 bases and J by 3 bases, 4 bases remained unmatched. The CDR3 region has the DNA TGTGCCAGCAGCTTAGCAGGGGGAGACTACGAGCAGTACTTC. Its protein product is CASSLAGGDYEQYF.

This clone was observed a few times. This chain uses TRBV6-4 with TRBJ2-1; 9 bases fit TRBD2. CDR1 and CDR2 (germline): MRHNA, SNTAGT. This CDR3 region has 15 residues. V shed 2 bases, J shed 4 bases, and the junction held 3 bases outside the gene matches. The CDR3 DNA is TGTGCCAGCAGTGACGGGGCGGGAGGGTACAATGAGCAGTTCTTC. This sequence encodes CASSDGAGGYNEQFF.

The chain has TRBV25-1 and TRBJ2-7; TRBD1 might be the D (6 bases). Looked up from germline, CDR1 is MGHDK and CDR2 is SYGVNS. The CDR3 runs to 13 residues. The germline V and J ends were trimmed by 6 bases and 4 bases, with 13 bases remaining between them. The CDR3 DNA follows: TGTGCCAGCAGCGCGACAGGAGCTTACGAGCAGTACTTC. Its translation is CASSATGAYEQYF.

This chain joins TRBV5-4 and TRBJ2-5; D is possibly TRBD2 (6 bases). Gene TRBJ2-7 matches the end of the DNA better, so the J call may be wrong. Germline values: CDR1 SGHNT, CDR2 YYREEE (reference sequence). This CDR3 region has 13 residues. The DNA of the CDR3 is TGTGCCAGCAGCTTCGGGACTTACTACGAGCAGTACTTC. It codes for CASSFGTYYEQYF.

V gene TRBV28 combines with J gene TRBJ2-7; 9 positions match TRBD1. From germline, CDR1 is MDHEN and CDR2 SYDVKM. V gave up 1 base and J gave up 0 bases; unmatched junction bases: 4. The CDR3 spans 16 residues. The CDR3 nucleotides are TGTGCCAGCAGTTTATATGGGGACAGGGCCTCCTACGAGCAGTACTTC. Amino acid sequence: CASSLYGDRASYEQYF.

This clone turned up a few times. This rearrangement joins TRBV6-1 to TRBJ2-7, with 8 nucleotides matching TRBD1. J gave up 1 base and V 7 bases, and 6 bases lay outside the gene matches. The CDR3 is 14 residues long. Germline lookup yields CDR1 MNHNS and CDR2 SASEGT. CDR3 coding DNA: TGTGCCAGCACCTTCGGACAGGGATCCTACGAGCAGTACTTC. It encodes CASTFGQGSYEQYF.

DNA for the CDR3: TGTGCCAGCAGTGAGGAACCCCTAGGAGCCAAAAACATTCAGTACTTC. Translated, it gives CASSEEPLGAKNIQYF. This chain connects TRBV6-1 to TRBJ2-4; D unresolved. The CDR3 extends over 16 amino acids. Germline-derived CDR1 and CDR2 are MNHNS and SASEGT. The V and J ends lost 3 bases and 0 bases respectively, with 12 bases between them.

In its sample, this clone was seen a few times. The chain uses TRBV28 and TRBJ2-1; 11 bases map to TRBD2. V shed 3 bases, J shed 7 bases, and the junction held 14 bases outside the gene matches. Germline V gene sequence: CDR1 MDHEN, CDR2 SYDVKM. The CDR3 loop spans 18 amino acids. CDR3 amino acids: CASSLNLLGLAALNEQFF. The DNA for the CDR3 is TGTGCCAGCAGTTTGAATCTACTGGGACTAGCGGCCTTGAATGAGCAGTTCTTC.

V is TRBV5-5 and J is TRBJ1-5; D uncertain. Germline CDR1 is SGHKS and CDR2 is YYEKEE (reference sequence). Trimming shortened V by 1 base and J by 2 bases, and 13 bases separated the two germline ends. The CDR3 length is 16 residues. The CDR3, as DNA: TGTGCCAGCAGCTTGAGTACAGCAAGTCGCAATCAGCCCCAGCATTTT. Residues: CASSLSTASRNQPQHF.

The chain combines TRBV29-1 with TRBJ2-1; D gene uncertain. The CDR3 contains 12 residues. Deletions cut 4 bases from V and 7 bases from J, with 11 bases between. Germline V lookup: CDR1 SQVTM, CDR2 ANQGSEA. The CDR3 DNA sequence: TGCAGCGTTGTACGTGCGCTGAATGAGCAGTTCTTC. Its translation is CSVVRALNEQFF.

This clone came up once. The chain links TRBV2 to TRBJ1-4, with 8 positions matching TRBD1. This CDR3 is built from 16 residues. Trimming cost V 5 bases and J 3 bases; bases outside gene matches: 8. Germline V lookup: CDR1 SNHLY, CDR2 FYNNEI. CDR3 nucleotide sequence: TGTGCCAGCAGTTTTACACAGGGGGTCCCTAATGAAAAACTGTTTTTT. Its protein product is CASSFTQGVPNEKLFF.

The chain carries TRBV9 and TRBJ1-1; 8 bases are shared with TRBD1. The V and J ends lost 4 bases and 7 bases, in that order; junction bases with no gene match: 6. The CDR3 loop spans 13 amino acids. Germline CDR1 and CDR2: SGDLS and YYNGEE. CDR3 residues: CASSSRTGSEAFF. DNA for the CDR3: TGTGCCAGCAGCTCCAGGACAGGGAGTGAAGCTTTCTTT.

The chain carries TRBV4-1 and TRBJ2-7; D gene uncertain. CDR1 MGHRA and CDR2 YSYEKL come from the germline V gene. V was clipped by 0 bases and J by 5 bases, with 8 bases between them. CDR3 length: 13 residues. The CDR3 nucleotides read TGCGCCAGCAGCCAAGATAATGTCGACGAGCAGTACTTC. Its translation: CASSQDNVDEQYF.

There are a few counts of this clone. V usage is TRBV27 and J usage is TRBJ1-4; D not resolved. The V and J ends lost 6 bases and 3 bases respectively, with 17 bases between them. The CDR3 runs 16 residues. Per the germline V gene, CDR1 is MNHEY and CDR2 is SMNVEV (reference sequence). CDR3 DNA: TGTGCCAGCAGCCCTCGGTCGGGTAGGCCTAATGAAAAACTGTTTTTT. It codes for CASSPRSGRPNEKLFF.

The V and J genes are TRBV2 and TRBJ2-7, with TRBD1 as a possible D gene (6 bases). Germline V lookup: CDR1 SNHLY, CDR2 FYNNEI. The CDR3 spans 14 residues. The V and J ends lost 2 bases and 5 bases respectively, with 13 bases between them. The DNA for the CDR3 is TGTGCCAGCAGTGAAAGGGGGATCGTCCACGAGCAGTACTTC. Translated, it gives CASSERGIVHEQYF.

CDR3 sequence: CAISEAGIDGSDTQYF. CDR3 DNA sequence: TGTGCCATCAGTGAAGCCGGGATCGATGGATCAGATACGCAGTATTTT. J is TRBJ2-3 and V is TRBV10-3; D perhaps matches TRBD2 (5 bases). Germline V gene sequence: CDR1 ENHRY, CDR2 SYGVKD. V was pared by 3 bases and J by 4 bases, with 17 bases between. The CDR3 has 16 residues.

The CDR3 here is CASTSPLNEAFF. CDR3 bases: TGTGCCAGCACTAGTCCACTGAATGAAGCTTTCTTT. The chain carries TRBV2 and TRBJ1-1; no firm D call. CDR3 length: 12 residues. Between the trimmed V and J ends, which lost 7 bases and 7 bases, there was a span of 13 bases. CDR1 is SNHLY, CDR2 FYNNEI, per germline.

The chain joins TRBV27 to TRBJ2-7, with 8 bases matching TRBD1. V lost 5 bases and J lost 12; bases outside the gene matches: 18. The CDR3 is 15 residues long. The germline V gene has CDR1 MNHEY and CDR2 SMNVEV (reference sequence). The CDR3 loop reads CASSQPTRDRLRRYF. Written as DNA, the CDR3 is TGTGCCAGCAGTCAACCGACCCGGGACAGGCTTCGTAGGTACTTC.

This clone turned up a few times. The chain is built from TRBV7-6 and TRBJ2-1; D is perhaps TRBD2 (6 bases). Trimming removed 0 bases at V and 5 bases at J, with 11 bases between. The CDR3 length is 15 residues. Germline V gives CDR1 SGHVS, CDR2 FNYEAQ. DNA of the CDR3: TGTGCCAGCAGCTTAGCGTTGGCGGGAAACAATGAGCAGTTCTTC. This sequence encodes CASSLALAGNNEQFF.

V usage is TRBV12-5 and J usage is TRBJ2-3, with D maybe TRBD1 (7 bases). The V end lost 7 bases, the J end lost 2 bases, and 16 bases lay between the germline ends. The CDR3 loop spans 15 amino acids. Germline V gene data show CDR1 as LGHNT and CDR2 as FRNRAP. The CDR3 bases are TGTGCTAGTGCCAGGGGGGCTATCATCACAGATACGCAGTATTTT. This translates into CASARGAIITDTQYF.

J is TRBJ2-5 and V is TRBV5-1; D gene unclear. The CDR3 has 14 amino acids. Germline values: CDR1 SGHRS, CDR2 YFSETQ. Trimming left V 0 bases short and J 3 bases short, with 9 bases between. This CDR3 reads CASSLGQAKETQYF. The CDR3 DNA follows: TGCGCCAGCAGCTTGGGGCAGGCGAAAGAGACCCAGTACTTC.